These 31 T cell receptor beta chains came from one sample sequenced in a study of T cell clonality in common variable immunodeficiency. The protocol was immunoSEQ multiplex PCR, while the TCRdb copy is restricted to in-frame clones and leaves out a portion. The sample contains tens of thousands of clones, none of them singletons. The sample consisted of peripheral blood mononuclear cells. The source of these receptors is a person aged 18 to 69 in good health.

This clone was counted many times. The CDR3 goes on 3 residues after the read ends, and that part is filled in from the germline J gene. The chain carries TRBV5-5 and TRBJ2-3; 9 nucleotides align to TRBD1. Germline CDR1 is SGHKS and CDR2 is YYEKEE (reference sequence). The CDR3 has 13 residues. The CDR3 DNA, read in part, is TGTGCCAGCAGTCGAGGACAGGGGATTGCG. Protein sequence: CASSRGQGIA. The full CDR3 sequence reads CASSRGQGIAQYF.

In its sample, this clone was seen many times. The DNA ends 3 residues before the CDR3 does, and the rest of the CDR3 is filled in from the germline J gene. This chain connects TRBV4-1 to TRBJ1-1; D is undetermined. Germline V gene data show CDR1 as MGHRA and CDR2 as YSYEKL. This CDR3 spans 14 amino acids. CDR3 region: CASSQGAFRPVAFF. The sequenced part of the CDR3 DNA is TGCGCCAGCAGCCAAGGGGCGTTCAGGCCTGTG.

Note on this clone: The read comes to an end 3 residues before the CDR3 does, leaving the germline J gene to fill in the end. The rearrangement links TRBV2 to TRBJ2-3, with a weak D call TRBD2 (5 bases). This CDR3 is 14 amino acids long. The V gene lost 3 bases and the J gene lost 3 bases, with 10 bases spanning the gap. CDR1 SNHLY and CDR2 FYNNEI come from the germline V gene. The CDR3 spells CASSEGRGTDTQYF. The sequenced CDR3 bases are TGTGCCAGCAGTGAGGGTCGAGGGACAGATACG.

This clone was detected ten times or more. The part of the CDR3 DNA that was read is TGTGCCAGCAGTTATAATGCGGGACAGGGTCGCAATGAG. This encodes CASSYNAGQGRNE. The whole CDR3 protein is CASSYNAGQGRNEQFF. The chain uses TRBV6-2 or TRBV6-3 and TRBJ2-1, with 9 bases identical to TRBD1. The read finishes 3 residues shy of the CDR3 end, and the germline J gene is used to complete it. The trim removed 3 bases at V and 6 bases at J, leaving 9 bases unmatched. The CDR3 is made up of 16 amino acids. Looked up from germline, CDR1 is MNHEY and CDR2 is SVGEGT.

This clone has at least ten counts. The read ends 3 residues shy of where the CDR3 ends; the end is completed using the germline J gene. The chain is built from TRBV4-2 and TRBJ2-3; 11 bases match TRBD2. CDR3 length: 16 residues. Losses at the gene ends were 0 bases for V and 6 bases for J; bases not matched to a gene: 5. Germline assignment: CDR1 LGHNA and CDR2 YNFKEQ. Partial CDR3 DNA: TGTGCCAGCAGCCAAGATGTAGCGGGAGGGCCGGATACG. It encodes CASSQDVAGGPDT. The whole CDR3 protein reads CASSQDVAGGPDTQYF.

This clone appeared many times. The read finishes 3 residues shy of the CDR3 end, and the germline J gene is used to complete it. The chain carries TRBV4-2 and TRBJ2-2, with D possibly matching TRBD1 (5 bases). This CDR3 spans 15 amino acids. The germline V gene has CDR1 LGHNA and CDR2 YNFKEQ. The DNA read from the CDR3 is TGTGCCAGCAGCCAAGGGGAATCTGGGGCCAACGTG. It yields the protein CASSQGESGANV. The whole CDR3 protein reads CASSQGESGANVLFF.

This clone was recorded at least ten times. Read coverage stops 3 residues before the CDR3 terminus; the germline J gene supplies the remainder. The chain is built from TRBV6-2 or TRBV6-3 and TRBJ2-3; TRBD1 matches at 7 bases. The CDR3 covers 16 residues. Germline CDR1 MNHEY, CDR2 SVGEGT. This CDR3 reads CASKRGQALGNQPQYF. The DNA read from the CDR3 is TGTGCCAGCAAAAGGGGGCAGGCCTTGGGCAATCAGCCG.

This clone was seen at least ten times. The read terminates 3 residues before the CDR3 end, so the remaining end is supplied by the germline J gene. The J gene is TRBJ2-1, the V gene TRBV20-1; D not certain. Germline assignment: CDR1 DFQATT and CDR2 SNEGSKA (reference sequence). CDR3 length equals 15 residues. The V end lost 0 bases, the J end lost 0 bases, and 9 bases lay between the germline ends. CDR3 DNA (partial): TGCAGTGCTAGAGATCCCCACAGCTCCTACAATGAG. Encoded protein: CSARDPHSSYNE. In full, the CDR3 is CSARDPHSSYNEQFF.

This clone was seen repeatedly, ten times or more. The CDR3 end falls 3 residues outside the read, so it is completed with the germline J gene. The chain links TRBV5-1 to TRBJ2-5; D is ambiguous. Deletions cut 3 bases from V and 3 bases from J, with 9 bases between. CDR1 and CDR2 (germline): SGHRS, YFSETQ. The CDR3 has 13 residues. The sequenced part of the CDR3 DNA is TGCGCCAGCAGCTCCCTATTAGAAGAGACC. Its protein product is CASSSLLEET. The complete CDR3 protein is CASSSLLEETQYF.

Comment on this clone: The read ends 3 residues shy of where the CDR3 ends; the end is completed using the germline J gene. J is TRBJ1-2 and V is TRBV2; 7 bases fit TRBD1. The V gene's germline CDR1 is SNHLY and CDR2 FYNNEI. The CDR3 has 13 residues. The sequenced part of the CDR3 DNA is TGTGCCAGCAGTTTAAACCTACAGGGGAGC. Its protein product is CASSLNLQGS. The full CDR3 reads CASSLNLQGSYTF.

This clone was recorded a few times. A much larger clone differs by one base, so this may be a read error. Sequencing ends 3 residues short of the CDR3 end; the germline J gene provides the rest. The chain uses TRBV20-1 and TRBJ2-5; 7 positions agree with TRBD2. V lost 6 bases, J lost 5 bases, and 9 bases stayed unmatched. Germline V lookup: CDR1 DFQATT, CDR2 SNEGSKA (reference sequence). This CDR3 has 13 amino acids. This chain's CDR3 is CSAPTGGSETQYF. CDR3 DNA (partial): TGCAGTGCACCGACTGGCGGGAGTGAGACC.

The sample holds many counts of this clone. The read ends 3 residues before the CDR3 terminus; that terminus is restored from the germline J gene. V and J are TRBV20-1 and TRBJ2-7, with D possibly TRBD2 on 6 matching bases. The V end was cut by 5 bases, the J end by 0 bases, with 17 bases between. The germline V gene has CDR1 DFQATT and CDR2 SNEGSKA (reference sequence). This CDR3 has 15 amino acids. The CDR3 is CSAPRTGTPSYEQYF. The part of the CDR3 DNA that was read is TGCAGTGCTCCCCGAACCGGGACTCCCTCCTACGAG.

Ten or more counts support this clone. The read terminates 3 residues ahead of where the CDR3 ends, so the germline J gene completes it. The V gene is TRBV19, the J gene TRBJ2-7, with 8 nucleotides matching TRBD2. The CDR3 has 14 residues. Germline values: CDR1 LNHDA, CDR2 SQIVND (reference sequence). V was clipped by 6 bases and J by 1 base; unmatched bases: 5. Incomplete CDR3 DNA: TGTGCCAGTAGGCTCCGGGAGGGGTCCTACGAG. Amino acids: CASRLREGSYE. The complete CDR3 protein is CASRLREGSYEQYF.

This clone was observed many times. The read gets to within 3 residues of the CDR3 end, and the germline J gene fills in the rest. V is TRBV7-9 and J is TRBJ1-5, with 7 positions matching TRBD1. This CDR3 spans 14 amino acids. V was clipped by 0 bases and J by 5 bases; unmatched bases: 1. Per germline, CDR1 SEHNR and CDR2 FQNEAQ (reference sequence). CDR3 bases read: TGTGCCAGCAGCTTAGCAGGGGGCGATCAGCCC. Its translation is CASSLAGGDQP. The full CDR3 protein is CASSLAGGDQPQHF.

This clone was counted at least ten times. The DNA ends 3 residues before the CDR3 does, and the rest of the CDR3 is filled in from the germline J gene. V is TRBV5-1 and J is TRBJ2-5; 7 positions agree with TRBD1. Germline CDR1 and CDR2: SGHRS and YFSETQ. The CDR3 extends over 14 amino acids. V gave up 4 bases and J gave up 3 bases; unmatched junction bases: 6. The chain's CDR3 is CASSLQGTEETQYF. The part of the CDR3 DNA that was read is TGCGCCAGCAGCCTACAGGGGACCGAAGAGACC.

At least ten counts were recorded for this clone. The read terminates 3 residues ahead of where the CDR3 ends, so the germline J gene completes it. The chain links TRBV20-1 to TRBJ1-6, with D possibly being TRBD1 (5 bases). The CDR3 is 12 amino acids. Trimming stripped 8 bases from V and 6 bases from J, with 11 bases between. CDR1 and CDR2 from the germline V gene are DFQATT and SNEGSKA (reference sequence). The covered CDR3 bases are TGCAGTAGTGGCAGGGCTAATTCACCC. It is translated as CSSGRANSP. The entire CDR3 protein reads CSSGRANSPLHF.

This clone was recorded many times. The read terminates 3 residues before the CDR3 end, so the remaining end is supplied by the germline J gene. V and J are TRBV5-1 and TRBJ2-3, with 7 bases fitting TRBD1. V lost 4 bases to trimming and J lost 5 bases; unmatched junction nucleotides: 10. Looked up from germline, CDR1 is SGHRS and CDR2 is YFSETQ. The CDR3 is 15 residues long. The CDR3 loop reads CASSPGQPSGDTQYF. The CDR3 DNA, read in part, is TGCGCCAGCAGCCCGGGACAGCCTTCCGGAGATACG. The complete variable domain, with remaining parts taken from reference TRBV5-1 and TRBJ2-3, reads KAGVTQTPRYLIKTRGQQVTLSCSPISGHRSVSWYQQTPGQGLQFLFEYFSETQRNKGNFPGRFSGRQFSNSRSEMNVSTLELGDSALYLCASSPGQPSGDTQYFGPGTRLTVL.

Ten or more counts support this clone. The CDR3 end lies 3 residues beyond the end of the read and is filled in from the germline J gene. This rearrangement joins TRBV27 to TRBJ2-2; 11 bases line up with TRBD1. Germline CDR1 reads MNHEY; CDR2 reads SMNVEV (reference sequence). The V gene end was trimmed by 4 bases and the J gene end by 7 bases; junction bases not matched to a gene: 11. CDR3 size: 17 residues. The CDR3 bases that were read are TGTGCCAGCAGTTCCCAATTCCGGACAGGGGGCGGCGGGGAG. It is translated as CASSSQFRTGGGGE. The full CDR3 reads CASSSQFRTGGGGELFF.

By frequency in the sample, this clone is medium-sized. The read gets to within 3 residues of the CDR3 end, and the germline J gene fills in the rest. The rearrangement joins TRBV11-2 to TRBJ2-7; D ambiguous. This CDR3 region has 11 residues. V was pared by 6 bases and J by 3 bases, with 6 bases between. CDR1 and CDR2 from the germline V gene are SGHAT and FQNNGV. The CDR3 loop reads CASRLNYEQYF. Partial CDR3 DNA: TGTGCCAGCAGGCTAAACTACGAG.

This clone has ten or more counts. From the germline J gene comes the end of the CDR3, since the read stops 3 residues before it. The chain couples TRBV18 to TRBJ1-1; D might be TRBD1 (5 bases). Germline V gene lookup returns CDR1 KGHSH and CDR2 LQKENI. V was shortened by 2 bases and J by 5 bases, with 15 bases between the two germline ends. CDR3 length: 15 residues. CDR3 DNA, as far as it was read: TGTGCCAGCTCACCAGTAGGGGCCGGGGGAACTGAA. The encoded protein is CASSPVGAGGTE. From start to end, the CDR3 is CASSPVGAGGTEAFF.

This clone has a count of ten or more. The read halts 3 residues ahead of the CDR3 end, with the missing end drawn from the germline J gene. The V gene is TRBV18, the J gene TRBJ2-5; TRBD1 might be the D (5 bases). The CDR3 has 15 amino acids. The V gene lost 0 bases and the J gene lost 4 bases, with 12 bases spanning the gap. CDR1 is KGHSH and CDR2 is LQKENI in the germline V gene. CDR3 in amino acids: CASSPPGHKGETQYF. CDR3 DNA (partial): TGTGCCAGCTCACCACCTGGACATAAGGGAGAGACC.

This clone was counted many times. The DNA ends 3 residues before the CDR3 does, and the rest of the CDR3 is filled in from the germline J gene. The V call is TRBV24-1, the J call TRBJ2-1, with 7 bases fitting TRBD2. This CDR3 is built from 16 residues. V was pared by 5 bases and J by 1 base, with 7 bases of the junction left unmatched. Looked up from germline, CDR1 is KGHDR and CDR2 is SFDVKD. The CDR3: CATSAPTGGSYNEQFF. The DNA read from the CDR3 is TGTGCCACCAGTGCCCCTACGGGGGGATCCTACAATGAG.

This clone was observed many times. The read halts 3 residues ahead of the CDR3 end, with the missing end drawn from the germline J gene. V is TRBV5-1 and J is TRBJ2-2, with no clear D. Germline CDR1 reads SGHRS; CDR2 reads YFSETQ. There are 15 residues in the CDR3. Trimming stripped 1 base from V and 2 bases from J, with 9 bases between. CDR3 bases read: TGCGCCAGCAGCTTGTCGGCAGGAAACACCGGGGAG. It encodes CASSLSAGNTGE. From start to end, the CDR3 is CASSLSAGNTGELFF.

This clone came up a few times. The read falls 3 residues short of the CDR3 end, and the missing part is taken from the germline J gene. The chain links TRBV30 to TRBJ1-2; tentatively, D is TRBD1 (6 bases). This CDR3 is 20 amino acids long. Per germline, CDR1 GTSNPN and CDR2 SVGIG (reference sequence). This chain's CDR3 is CAWSVPGLAGGLGWFNDYTF. The DNA read from the CDR3 is TGTGCCTGGAGTGTACCGGGACTAGCGGGGGGGCTGGGTTGGTTCAATGAC.

The table lists this clone with many counts. The CDR3 end is not reached by the read, which stops 3 residues before it; the germline J gene fills it in. The rearrangement uses TRBV20-1 and TRBJ2-5; TRBD2 aligns across 8 bases. V was pared by 5 bases and J by 0 bases, with 8 bases of the junction left unmatched. CDR3 length: 15 amino acids. CDR1 is DFQATT, CDR2 SNEGSKA, per germline (reference sequence). CDR3 protein: CSAGGGGGYQETQYF. The sequenced part of the CDR3 DNA is TGCAGTGCTGGGGGGGGCGGGGGGTACCAAGAGACC.

This clone has at least ten counts. The read halts 3 residues ahead of the CDR3 end, with the missing end drawn from the germline J gene. The V gene is TRBV5-4, the J gene TRBJ1-3; TRBD1 is a possible D gene (6 bases). The CDR3 length is 15 residues. CDR1 is SGHNT and CDR2 is YYREEE in the germline V gene (reference sequence). Trimming took off 0 bases at V and 7 bases at J, with 14 bases between the two ends. CDR3: CASSLDRVSGNTIYF. Partial CDR3 DNA: TGTGCCAGCAGCTTGGACAGGGTCTCAGGGAACACC.

This clone was seen many times. CDR3 DNA, as far as it was read: TGTGCCAGCAGCTTAGCGCAAACAGCTTACGAG. The encoded protein is CASSLAQTAYE. In full, the CDR3 reads CASSLAQTAYEQYF. This chain links TRBV7-9 with TRBJ2-7; D is unresolved. The read is 3 residues too short to cover the CDR3 end, so that end is filled in from the germline J gene. V lost 0 bases, J lost 4 bases, and 10 bases lay in between. This CDR3 has 14 amino acids. Germline V gene lookup returns CDR1 SEHNR and CDR2 FQNEAQ (reference sequence).

This clone was counted ten times or more. The DNA ends 3 residues before the CDR3 does, and the rest of the CDR3 is filled in from the germline J gene. The chain uses TRBV20-1 and TRBJ1-4, with D possibly matching TRBD1 (5 bases). The CDR3 extends over 14 amino acids. Germline CDR1 and CDR2: DFQATT and SNEGSKA (reference sequence). With 1 base removed from V and 7 bases from J, the gap between germline ends came to 13 bases. The CDR3 sequence is CSARGQDISEKLFF. Partial CDR3 DNA: TGCAGTGCTAGAGGGCAGGACATAAGTGAAAAA.

This clone was recorded at least ten times. The CDR3 goes on 3 residues after the read ends, and that part is filled in from the germline J gene. The V call is TRBV20-1, the J call TRBJ1-2; TRBD1 matches at 9 bases. This CDR3 is built from 15 residues. The germline V gene encodes CDR1 DFQATT and CDR2 SNEGSKA (reference sequence). CDR3 DNA (partial): TGCAGTGCTAGGAGTTGGGACAGGGCCACAGATACC. Protein sequence: CSARSWDRATDT. The entire CDR3 protein is CSARSWDRATDTYTF.

This clone was observed many times. The read terminates 3 residues ahead of where the CDR3 ends, so the germline J gene completes it. The chain has TRBV10-1 and TRBJ2-1; D remains ambiguous. The CDR3 totals 14 residues. Germline assignment: CDR1 WNHNN and CDR2 SYGVQD (reference sequence). V was pared by 2 bases and J by 5 bases, with 10 bases between. The CDR3 bases that were read are TGCGCCAGCAGTGAGATGTCAGACAACAATGAG. The encoded protein is CASSEMSDNNE. The whole CDR3 region reads CASSEMSDNNEQFF.

A word on this clone: The read halts 3 residues ahead of the CDR3 end, with the missing end drawn from the germline J gene. V usage is TRBV20-1 and J usage is TRBJ2-1; the match to TRBD2 covers 8 bases. This CDR3 region has 13 residues. Per germline, CDR1 DFQATT and CDR2 SNEGSKA (reference sequence). V was clipped by 5 bases and J by 5 bases; unmatched bases: 5. The CDR3 spells CSAPLAGNNEQFF. The covered CDR3 bases are TGCAGTGCTCCATTAGCGGGGAACAATGAG.